This T cell receptor beta chain is from a study of shared clonotypes between healthy human individuals. The wider study: Those who served as donors were two women and three men between the ages of 18 and 49.

Notes on this clone: What it binds is not known.

Profiled with immunoSEQ multiplex PCR; TCRdb holds only in-frame clones, not every one. There are over a million clones in the sample; roughly 74% occur only once, and 0.5% to 0.6% lies in the top ten. General study results and limits: Clonotype sharing across a few donors was observed for around 4.5% of naive CD4 clonotypes.

Investigators divided CD4+ cells into CD45RA+ naive and CD45RA-negative memory subsets. The source material was memory CD4+ T cells from PBMCs. Described subset: CD45RA-negative fraction. This clonotype was sampled from a man aged 18-30 years in good health. Some clones in this sample may be carry-over from other donors' samples.

The CDR3 here is CASKQGSRFTDTQYF. The DNA of the CDR3 is TGCGCCAGCAAACAAGGCAGTCGCTTCACAGATACGCAGTATTTT. The chain links TRBV5-1 to TRBJ2-3; D is uncertain. Trimming took 6 bases from V and 2 from J, leaving 16 bases between them. The CDR3 spans 15 residues. CDR1 and CDR2 from the germline V gene are SGHRS and YFSETQ.